The 30 T cell receptor beta chains listed next were all sequenced from one sample in a study of blood T cell repertoires in COVID-19. Sequenced by immunoSEQ multiplex PCR; TCRdb stores in-frame clones only, minus some. Here the sample spans roughly 250,000 clones, about 90% being singletons. Sequencing input: PBMCs or T cells enriched from blood (not recorded which). These receptors were obtained from a human donor in a cohort exposed to, infected with or recovered from COVID-19 (not recorded which). The donor label of this sample is uncertain.

This clone turned up a few times. The chain is built from TRBV7-6 and TRBJ2-3, with a weak D call TRBD2 (5 bases). CDR1 is SGHVS and CDR2 is FNYEAQ in the germline V gene. The CDR3 is made up of 16 amino acids. With 5 bases removed from V and 0 bases from J, the gap between germline ends came to 15 bases. The CDR3, as DNA: TGTGCCAGCAGCCAACGCCTAGCCGGTAGCACAGATACGCAGTATTTT. This gives the protein CASSQRLAGSTDTQYF.

This chain joins TRBV4-3 and TRBJ2-7, with 8 bases that match TRBD2. This CDR3 has 16 residues. Losses at the gene ends were 1 base for V and 0 bases for J; bases not matched to a gene: 5. From germline, CDR1 is LGHNA and CDR2 YSLEER. CDR3 loop: CASSQAVSGASYEQYF. The CDR3 DNA sequence: TGCGCCAGCAGCCAAGCTGTTAGCGGGGCCTCCTACGAGCAGTACTTC.

The chain carries TRBV10-3 and TRBJ2-3, with D tentatively TRBD1 (5 bases). Germline lookup yields CDR1 ENHRY and CDR2 SYGVKD. With 11 bases removed from V and 0 bases from J, the gap between germline ends came to 12 bases. The CDR3 covers 13 residues. CDR3 residues: CASQGPSTDTQYF. The CDR3 nucleotides read TGTGCCTCCCAGGGTCCTAGCACAGATACGCAGTATTTT.

J is TRBJ2-2 and V is TRBV7-2, with 10 bases that match TRBD1. CDR1 and CDR2 (germline): SGHTA, FQGNSA. The CDR3 runs 15 residues. The trim removed 5 bases at V and 5 bases at J, leaving 5 bases unmatched. This CDR3 reads CASSPDRGRTGELFF. For the CDR3, the DNA is TGTGCCAGCAGCCCCGACAGGGGGCGGACCGGGGAGCTGTTTTTT.

The CDR3 loop reads CASSSGLAGPGTGELFF. DNA of the CDR3: TGTGCCAGCAGCTCGGGACTAGCGGGGCCCGGGACCGGGGAGCTGTTTTTT. J is TRBJ2-2 and V is TRBV7-3; 13 bases line up with TRBD2. CDR3 length: 17 amino acids. Trimming took 4 bases from V and 5 from J; bases not matched to a gene: 7. The V gene's germline CDR1 is SGHTA and CDR2 FQGTGA.

This clone appeared a single time. One end of the junction varies from germline; a read error may be responsible. CDR3 sequence reads: CASRFGWGQLNTEAFF. CDR3 coding DNA: TGCGCCAGCCGCTTTGGGTGGGGACAGTTGAACACTGAAGCTTTCTTT. This rearrangement joins TRBV5-1 to TRBJ1-1; 7 bases are a match to TRBD1. The CDR3 sequence is 16 residues long. Germline CDR1 is SGHRS and CDR2 is YFSETQ.

V is TRBV4-3 and J is TRBJ2-1, with 7 bases identical to TRBD1. CDR1 and CDR2 from the germline V gene are LGHNA and YSLEER. This CDR3 is 14 amino acids long. V gave up 8 bases and J gave up 9 bases; unmatched junction bases: 13. The chain's CDR3 is CASSDREKTGEQFF. The CDR3 nucleotides are TGCGCCAGCTCCGACAGGGAGAAAACGGGTGAGCAGTTCTTC.

This clone has just a few counts. This chain links TRBV18 with TRBJ1-1; no clear D gene. V lost 2 bases and J 1 base, leaving 11 bases between the germline ends. This CDR3 contains 15 residues. Germline CDR1 KGHSH, CDR2 LQKENI. In DNA form, the CDR3 reads TGTGCCAGCTCACCAAGCACCCCAACGAACACTGAAGCTTTCTTT. This gives the protein CASSPSTPTNTEAFF.

The CDR3 loop is CASSLGGQSYEQYF. The CDR3, as DNA: TGTGCCAGTAGCCTGGGGGGGCAATCCTACGAGCAGTACTTC. This chain uses TRBV19 with TRBJ2-7; a possible D gene is TRBD2 (7 bases). Germline assignment: CDR1 LNHDA and CDR2 SQIVND (reference sequence). The CDR3 has 14 residues. V gave up 6 bases and J gave up 1 base, with 13 bases separating them.

V and J are TRBV19 and TRBJ2-3; D may be TRBD1 (6 bases). V lost 5 bases and J 8 bases, leaving 14 bases between the germline ends. In germline, CDR1 is LNHDA, CDR2 SQIVND (reference sequence). The CDR3 length is 13 residues. CDR3 nucleotides: TGTGCCAGTAGTCCCCGATACAGGGTTACGCAGTATTTT. It translates to CASSPRYRVTQYF.

The chain joins TRBV27 to TRBJ2-3; D is ambiguous. V was trimmed by 7 bases and J by 3 bases, leaving 11 bases between them. Per germline, CDR1 MNHEY and CDR2 SMNVEV (reference sequence). The CDR3 extends over 13 amino acids. DNA of the CDR3: TGTGCCAGCACCCAAACCGGGACAGATACGCAGTATTTT. This codes for CASTQTGTDTQYF.

V is TRBV7-8 and J is TRBJ2-3, with 12 bases that match TRBD2. The germline V gene has CDR1 SGHVS and CDR2 FQNEAQ. This CDR3 has 18 amino acids. The ends lost 0 bases at V and 6 bases at J; junction bases unmatched: 10. The CDR3, as DNA: TGTGCCAGCAGCTTAGCGCGGCTAGCGGGGGGGCAAGACGATACGCAGTATTTT. It encodes CASSLARLAGGQDDTQYF.

The chain has TRBV9 and TRBJ2-7; 7 positions match TRBD1. There are 16 residues in the CDR3. J lost 5 bases, V lost 3 bases, and 14 bases had no gene match. Germline values: CDR1 SGDLS, CDR2 YYNGEE. The CDR3 reads CASSGATGEFAHEQYF. Here the CDR3 DNA reads TGTGCCAGCAGCGGAGCAACAGGGGAGTTCGCCCACGAGCAGTACTTC.

CDR3 coding DNA: TGTGCCAGCAGCGTATACGAGGGAGGCACTGAAGCTTTCTTT. It is translated as CASSVYEGGTEAFF. The chain has TRBV9 and TRBJ1-1; D ambiguous. V was trimmed by 1 base and J by 4 bases, leaving 11 bases between them. This CDR3 spans 14 amino acids. The germline gives CDR1 SGDLS, CDR2 YYNGEE.

This chain connects TRBV5-1 to TRBJ1-3; 8 bases line up with TRBD1. The CDR3 has 17 residues. CDR1 and CDR2 from the germline V gene are SGHRS and YFSETQ. V lost 0 bases to trimming and J lost 0 bases; unmatched junction nucleotides: 5. The CDR3 loop is CASSLGGTGSSGNTIYF. CDR3 coding DNA: TGCGCCAGCAGCTTGGGAGGGACAGGTAGCTCTGGAAACACCATATATTTT.

This chain links TRBV9 with TRBJ1-2, with a tentative D call TRBD1 (6 bases). Germline V gene sequence: CDR1 SGDLS, CDR2 YYNGEE. V was shortened by 3 bases and J by 0 bases, with 12 bases between the two germline ends. The CDR3 covers 15 residues. The CDR3 loop is CASSGNRAPNYGYTF. The DNA of the CDR3 is TGTGCCAGCAGCGGGAACAGGGCTCCTAACTATGGCTACACCTTC.

This clone has a single count. The rearrangement links TRBV5-1 to TRBJ1-2, with 7 positions matching TRBD1. Germline V CDR1 and CDR2: SGHRS, YFSETQ. V was pared by 3 bases and J by 5 bases, with 4 bases of the junction left unmatched. This CDR3 has 13 residues. CDR3 loop: CASSWDSDYGYTF. Written as DNA, the CDR3 is TGCGCCAGCAGCTGGGACAGTGATTATGGCTACACCTTC.

This rearrangement joins TRBV2 to TRBJ1-5; no clear D gene. The CDR3 is 14 residues long. V lost 3 bases and J lost 4, with 10 bases in between. Germline V gene lookup returns CDR1 SNHLY and CDR2 FYNNEI. The CDR3, as DNA: TGTGCCAGCAGTGATACGGCGGCTAATCAGCCCCAGCATTTT. The encoded protein is CASSDTAANQPQHF.

This clone was counted between two and nine times. The chain combines TRBV5-4 with TRBJ1-6; D call uncertain. CDR3 size: 12 residues. From germline, CDR1 is SGHNT and CDR2 YYREEE (reference sequence). V lost 4 bases to trimming and J lost 9 bases, with 8 bases between them. The CDR3 nucleotides read TGTGCCAGCAGCCAAGGGAGTTCACCCCTCCACTTT. Amino acid sequence: CASSQGSSPLHF.

This chain links TRBV3-1 (or the pseudogene TRBV3-2) with TRBJ2-3; TRBD2 aligns across 10 bases. Trimming cost V 0 bases and J 5 bases; bases outside gene matches: 8. The germline gives CDR1 LGHDT, CDR2 YNNKEL (reference sequence). The CDR3 runs 17 residues. The CDR3: CASSQDQAGGPRDTQYF. The CDR3 DNA reads TGTGCCAGCAGCCAAGATCAAGCGGGGGGGCCTAGAGATACGCAGTATTTT.

The V gene is TRBV30, the J gene TRBJ1-2, with D uncertain. This CDR3 region has 10 residues. In germline, CDR1 is GTSNPN, CDR2 SVGIG (reference sequence). V lost 7 bases, J lost 8 bases, and 11 bases lay in between. DNA of the CDR3: TGTGCCTCACAGATCGACGGCTACACCTTC. This gives the protein CASQIDGYTF.

The gene calls are TRBV4-2 and TRBJ2-3; 8 bases are shared with TRBD2. Trimming cost V 4 bases and J 3 bases; bases outside gene matches: 6. The CDR3 is made up of 15 amino acids. Germline-derived CDR1 and CDR2 are LGHNA and YNFKEQ. CDR3 DNA: TGTGCCAGCAGCCCCCGACTAGCGTGGACAGATACGCAGTATTTT. Protein sequence: CASSPRLAWTDTQYF.

The gene calls are TRBV6-5 and TRBJ1-1, with D hard to call. Between the trimmed V and J ends, which lost 9 bases and 7 bases, there was a span of 9 bases. Germline lookup yields CDR1 MNHEY and CDR2 SVGAGI. CDR3 size: 10 residues. The CDR3 sequence is CARLPGEAFF. CDR3 in DNA: TGTGCCAGACTCCCAGGTGAAGCTTTCTTT.

As DNA, the CDR3 is TGTGCCAGCAGCCCCAGCGGGACTTCCAATGAGCAGTTCTTC. Its translation is CASSPSGTSNEQFF. The chain couples TRBV7-8 to TRBJ2-1, with 7 bases aligning to TRBD2. The V segment lost 5 bases and the J segment 6 bases; nucleotides outside the gene matches: 7. The germline gives CDR1 SGHVS, CDR2 FQNEAQ. This CDR3 has 14 residues.

This clone appeared once. The V and J genes are TRBV9 and TRBJ2-1; D perhaps matches TRBD2 (7 bases). V was pared by 0 bases and J by 4 bases, with 17 bases between. The CDR3 extends over 17 amino acids. Germline CDR1 reads SGDLS; CDR2 reads YYNGEE. In nucleotides, the CDR3 is TGTGCCAGCAGCGTAGAGGCGCGGGGGCCCGGATACAATGAGCAGTTCTTC. It yields the protein CASSVEARGPGYNEQFF.

The rearrangement joins TRBV18 to TRBJ2-1; TRBD1 might be the D (5 bases). This CDR3 has 16 residues. The germline V gene encodes CDR1 KGHSH and CDR2 LQKENI. Trimming cost V 1 base and J 7 bases, with 17 bases left between them. CDR3 in DNA: TGTGCCAGCTCACCACAGAGGACATTGACGGCGAATGAGCAGTTCTTC. Protein product: CASSPQRTLTANEQFF.

This clone was seen once. This chain links TRBV14 with TRBJ2-4, with 7 bases aligning to TRBD1. CDR3 size: 15 residues. J gave up 6 bases and V 0 bases, and 5 bases lay outside the gene matches. Germline V gives CDR1 SGHDN, CDR2 FVKESK. CDR3 coding DNA: TGTGCCAGCAGCCAAGAGGAGACAGGGATAAACATTCAGTACTTC. Translating gives CASSQEETGINIQYF.

This clone was counted a single time. The V gene is TRBV9, the J gene TRBJ2-3, with D possibly TRBD2 on 7 matching bases. V lost 0 bases and J 3 bases, leaving 14 bases between the germline ends. Germline V gives CDR1 SGDLS, CDR2 YYNGEE. The CDR3 extends over 16 amino acids. The CDR3 region has the DNA TGTGCCAGCAGCGTAGTAAGTGCGGGGGCAACAGATACGCAGTATTTT. It codes for CASSVVSAGATDTQYF.

This sequence joins TRBV5-5 and TRBJ1-5, with TRBD1 matching over 8 bases. Germline V gene data show CDR1 as SGHKS and CDR2 as YYEKEE (reference sequence). The V gene end was trimmed by 0 bases and the J gene end by 5 bases; junction bases not matched to a gene: 4. CDR3 length: 15 amino acids. The CDR3 nucleotides read TGTGCCAGCAGCTTGGACAGGGGGGGTCATCAGCCCCAGCATTTT. This translates into CASSLDRGGHQPQHF.

The chain links TRBV27 to TRBJ1-2; D not resolved. Germline CDR1 and CDR2: MNHEY and SMNVEV (reference sequence). The ends were cut back, 7 bases at V and 1 base at J, with 19 bases in the middle. The CDR3 contains 16 residues. The CDR3 protein is CASTPSPAEGNYGYTF. In DNA form, the CDR3 reads TGTGCCAGCACCCCCTCCCCCGCCGAGGGTAACTATGGCTACACCTTC.